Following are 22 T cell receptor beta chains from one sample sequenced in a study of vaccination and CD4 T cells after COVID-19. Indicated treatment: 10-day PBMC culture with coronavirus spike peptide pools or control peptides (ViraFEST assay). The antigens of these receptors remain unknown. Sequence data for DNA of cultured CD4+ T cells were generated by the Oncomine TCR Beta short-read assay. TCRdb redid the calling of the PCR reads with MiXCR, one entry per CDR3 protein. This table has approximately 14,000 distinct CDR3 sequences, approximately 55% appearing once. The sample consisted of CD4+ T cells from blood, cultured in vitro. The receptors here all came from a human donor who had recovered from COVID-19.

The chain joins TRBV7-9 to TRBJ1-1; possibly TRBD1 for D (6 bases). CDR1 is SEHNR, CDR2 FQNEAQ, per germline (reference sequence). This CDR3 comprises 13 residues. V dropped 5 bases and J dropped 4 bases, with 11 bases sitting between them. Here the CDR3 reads CASSATGSTEAFF. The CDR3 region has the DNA TGTGCCAGCAGCGCTACAGGGTCCACTGAAGCTTTCTTT.

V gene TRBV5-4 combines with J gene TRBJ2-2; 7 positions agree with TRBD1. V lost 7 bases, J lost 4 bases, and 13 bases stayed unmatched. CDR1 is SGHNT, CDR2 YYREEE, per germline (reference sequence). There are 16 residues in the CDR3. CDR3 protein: CASHPQGGFGTGELFF. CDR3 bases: TGTGCCAGCCACCCACAAGGGGGCTTTGGCACCGGGGAGCTGTTTTTT.

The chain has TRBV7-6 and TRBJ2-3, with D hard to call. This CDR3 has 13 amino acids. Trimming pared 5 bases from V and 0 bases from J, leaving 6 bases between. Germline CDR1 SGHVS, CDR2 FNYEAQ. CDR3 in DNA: TGTGCCAGCAGCGCCCTAAGCACAGATACGCAGTATTTT. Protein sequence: CASSALSTDTQYF.

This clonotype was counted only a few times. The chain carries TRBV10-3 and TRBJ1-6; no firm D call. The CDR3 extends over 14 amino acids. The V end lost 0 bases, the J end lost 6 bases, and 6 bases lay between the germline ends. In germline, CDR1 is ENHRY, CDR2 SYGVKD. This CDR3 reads CAISESGVNSPLHF. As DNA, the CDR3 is TGTGCCATCAGTGAGTCGGGCGTTAATTCACCCCTCCACTTT.

The CDR3 DNA reads as TGCGCCAGCAGCTTTTACTATACTAGCACAGATACGCAGTATTTT. Translation gives CASSFYYTSTDTQYF. This rearrangement joins TRBV5-1 to TRBJ2-3; D gene ambiguous. Trimming left V 2 bases short and J 0 bases short, with 10 bases between. The CDR3 is made up of 15 amino acids. CDR1 is SGHRS and CDR2 is YFSETQ in the germline V gene.

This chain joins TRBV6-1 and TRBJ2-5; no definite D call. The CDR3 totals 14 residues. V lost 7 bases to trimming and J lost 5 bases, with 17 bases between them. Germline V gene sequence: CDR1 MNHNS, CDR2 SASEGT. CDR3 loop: CASKVGSVGETQYF. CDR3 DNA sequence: TGTGCCAGCAAGGTCGGGTCAGTTGGCGAGACCCAGTACTTC.

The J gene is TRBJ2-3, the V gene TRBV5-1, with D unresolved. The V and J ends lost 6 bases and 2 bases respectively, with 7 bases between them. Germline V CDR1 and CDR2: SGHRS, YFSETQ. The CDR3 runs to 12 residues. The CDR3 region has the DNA TGCGCCAGCATGGGGAACACAGATACGCAGTATTTT. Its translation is CASMGNTDTQYF.

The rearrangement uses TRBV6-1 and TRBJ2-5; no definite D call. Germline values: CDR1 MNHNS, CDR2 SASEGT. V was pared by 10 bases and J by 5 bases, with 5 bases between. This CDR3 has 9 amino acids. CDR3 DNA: TGTGCCACCGGGGAGACCCAGTACTTC. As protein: CATGETQYF.

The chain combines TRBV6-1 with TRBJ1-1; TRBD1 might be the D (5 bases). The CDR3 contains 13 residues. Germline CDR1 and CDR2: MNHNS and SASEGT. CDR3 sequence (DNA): TGTCCCACCGGGGGGGGAGTGAACACTGAAGCTTTCTTT. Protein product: CPTGGGVNTEAFF.

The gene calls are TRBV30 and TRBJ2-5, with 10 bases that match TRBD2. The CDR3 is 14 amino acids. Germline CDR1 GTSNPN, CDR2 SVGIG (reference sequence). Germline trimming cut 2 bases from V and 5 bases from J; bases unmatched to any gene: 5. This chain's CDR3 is CAWSIAGGAETQYF. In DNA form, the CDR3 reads TGTGCCTGGAGTATAGCGGGAGGCGCCGAGACCCAGTACTTC.

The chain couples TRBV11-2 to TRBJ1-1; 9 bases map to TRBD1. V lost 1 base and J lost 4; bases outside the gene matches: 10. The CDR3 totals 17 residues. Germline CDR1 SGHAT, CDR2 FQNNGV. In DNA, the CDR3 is TGTGCCAGCAGCTTAGCTCCGGGACAGGGTAATCGCACTGAAGCTTTCTTT. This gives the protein CASSLAPGQGNRTEAFF.

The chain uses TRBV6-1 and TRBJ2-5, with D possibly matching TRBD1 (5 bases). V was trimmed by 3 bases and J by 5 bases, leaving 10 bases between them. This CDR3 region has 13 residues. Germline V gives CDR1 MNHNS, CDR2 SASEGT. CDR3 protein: CASSETDPETQYF. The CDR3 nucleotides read TGTGCCAGCAGTGAGACAGACCCCGAGACCCAGTACTTC.

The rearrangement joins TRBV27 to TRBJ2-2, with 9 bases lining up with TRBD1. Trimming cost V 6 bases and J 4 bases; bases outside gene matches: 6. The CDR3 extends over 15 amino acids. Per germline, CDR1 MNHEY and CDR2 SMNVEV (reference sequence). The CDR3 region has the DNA TGTGCCAGCAGGGTAGGGACAGGGTCCACCGGGGAGCTGTTTTTT. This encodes CASRVGTGSTGELFF.

CDR3: CASRTDGDEQYF. The CDR3 DNA is TGTGCCAGCAGAACGGATGGTGACGAGCAGTACTTC. The gene calls are TRBV25-1 and TRBJ2-7, with unresolved D. Germline V CDR1 and CDR2: MGHDK, SYGVNS. There are 12 residues in the CDR3. Trimming removed 6 bases at V and 5 bases at J, with 11 bases between.

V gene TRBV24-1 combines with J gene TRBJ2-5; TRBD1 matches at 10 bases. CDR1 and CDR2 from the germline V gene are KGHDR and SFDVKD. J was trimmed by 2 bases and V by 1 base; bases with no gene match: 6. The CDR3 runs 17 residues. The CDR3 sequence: CATSDLRTGGPQETQYF. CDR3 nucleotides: TGTGCCACCAGTGATTTACGGACAGGGGGGCCTCAAGAGACCCAGTACTTC.

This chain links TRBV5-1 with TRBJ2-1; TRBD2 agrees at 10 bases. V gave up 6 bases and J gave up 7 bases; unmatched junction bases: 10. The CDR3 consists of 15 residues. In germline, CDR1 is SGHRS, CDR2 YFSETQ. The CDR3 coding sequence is TGCGCCAGCACCCTGGGGCTAGCGGGAGATAATGAGCAGTTCTTC. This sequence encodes CASTLGLAGDNEQFF.

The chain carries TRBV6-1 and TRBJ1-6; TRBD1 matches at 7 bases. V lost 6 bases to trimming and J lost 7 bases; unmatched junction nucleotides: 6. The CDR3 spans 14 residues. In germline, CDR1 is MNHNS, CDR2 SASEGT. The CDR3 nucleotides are TGTGCCAGCAGATCAGGGGGAGAAAATTCACCCCTCCACTTT. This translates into CASRSGGENSPLHF.

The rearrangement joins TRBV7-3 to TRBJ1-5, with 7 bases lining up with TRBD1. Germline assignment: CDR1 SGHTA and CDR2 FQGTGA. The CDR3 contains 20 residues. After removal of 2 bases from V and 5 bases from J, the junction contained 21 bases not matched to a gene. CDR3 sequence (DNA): TGTGCCAGCAGCTTATCAAAGTGTAGTCGTACGGGACAGCAATATCAGCCCCAGCATTTT. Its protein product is CASSLSKCSRTGQQYQPQHF.

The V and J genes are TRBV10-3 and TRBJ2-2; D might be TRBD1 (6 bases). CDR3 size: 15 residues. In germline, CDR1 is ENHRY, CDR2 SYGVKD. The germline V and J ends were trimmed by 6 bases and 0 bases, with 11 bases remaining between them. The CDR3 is CAIRPGTTNTGELFF. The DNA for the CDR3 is TGTGCCATCAGACCCGGGACAACGAACACCGGGGAGCTGTTTTTT.

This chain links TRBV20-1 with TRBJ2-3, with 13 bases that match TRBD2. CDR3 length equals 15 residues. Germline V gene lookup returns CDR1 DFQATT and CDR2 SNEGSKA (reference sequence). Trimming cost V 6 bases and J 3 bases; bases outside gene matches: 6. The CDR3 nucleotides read TGCAGTGCGGCCGGACTAGCGGGAGTAACAGATACGCAGTATTTT. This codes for CSAAGLAGVTDTQYF.

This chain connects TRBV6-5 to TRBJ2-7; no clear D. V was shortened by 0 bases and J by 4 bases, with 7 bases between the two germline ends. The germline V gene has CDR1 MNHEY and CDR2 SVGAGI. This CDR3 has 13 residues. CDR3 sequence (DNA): TGTGCCAGCAGTTACTCGGGTACTTACGAGCAGTACTTC. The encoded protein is CASSYSGTYEQYF.

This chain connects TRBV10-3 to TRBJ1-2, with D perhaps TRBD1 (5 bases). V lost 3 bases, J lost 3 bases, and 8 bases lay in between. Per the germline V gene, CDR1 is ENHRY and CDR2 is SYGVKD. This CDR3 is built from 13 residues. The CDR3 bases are TGTGCCATCAGTGAAGTAGGGGACTATGGCTACACCTTC. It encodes CAISEVGDYGYTF.